The clone carrying this T cell receptor beta chain was counted ten times or more. Its antigen is currently unknown. This CDR3 spans 16 amino acids. V gave up 6 bases and J gave up 1 base; unmatched junction bases: 5. This specimen comes from a study of T cell repertoires in cytomegalovirus infection. Study in general: Public signatures in TCR beta pointed to CMV infection and matching HLA type.

TCRdb redid the calling of the reads with MiXCR, one entry per CDR3 protein. The data show almost 550,000 distinct CDR3 sequences, about 15% seen once. Study-wide points: CMV-specific TCR beta clonotypes restricted by HLA-C were the ones dominating the ex vivo response.

The chain uses TRBV12-3 or TRBV12-4 and TRBJ2-2; 10 bases match TRBD2. The sample taken for sequencing was CD8+ T cells from PBMCs. The receptor was derived from a human donor in good health (CMV status not recorded). Some clones in this sample may be carry-over from other donors' samples. The CDR3 sequence: CASRYSGRLNTGELFF. The CDR3 nucleotides read TGTGCCAGCAGATATAGCGGGAGGTTGAACACCGGGGAGCTGTTTTTT.